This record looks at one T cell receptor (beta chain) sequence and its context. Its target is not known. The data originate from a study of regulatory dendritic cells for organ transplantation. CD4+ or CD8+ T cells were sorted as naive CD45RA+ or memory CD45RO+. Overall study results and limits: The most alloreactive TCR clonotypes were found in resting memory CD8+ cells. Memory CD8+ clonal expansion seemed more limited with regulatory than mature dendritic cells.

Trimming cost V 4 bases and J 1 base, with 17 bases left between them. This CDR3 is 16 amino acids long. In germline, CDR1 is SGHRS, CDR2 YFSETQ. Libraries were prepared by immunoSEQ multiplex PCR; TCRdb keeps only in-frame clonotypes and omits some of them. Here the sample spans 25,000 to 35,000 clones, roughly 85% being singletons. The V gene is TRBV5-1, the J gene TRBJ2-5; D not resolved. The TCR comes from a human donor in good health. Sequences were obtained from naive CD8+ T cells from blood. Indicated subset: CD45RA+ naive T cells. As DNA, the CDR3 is TGCGCCAGCAGCACAACTGCTTGGCGGCGCCAAGAGACCCAGTACTTC. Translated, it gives CASSTTAWRRQETQYF.